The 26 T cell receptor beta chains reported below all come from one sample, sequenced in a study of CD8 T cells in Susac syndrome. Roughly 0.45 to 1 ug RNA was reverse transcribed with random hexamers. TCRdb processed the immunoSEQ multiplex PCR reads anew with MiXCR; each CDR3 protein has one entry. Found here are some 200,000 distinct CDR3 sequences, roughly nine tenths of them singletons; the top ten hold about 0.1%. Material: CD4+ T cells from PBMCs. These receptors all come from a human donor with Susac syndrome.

The CDR3 DNA follows: TGTGCCAGTAGTAAAGGACGGGAGAATGAAAAACTGTTTTTT. This sequence encodes CASSKGRENEKLFF. J is TRBJ1-4 and V is TRBV19; the D is unclear. The V gene lost 4 bases and the J gene lost 5 bases, with 11 bases spanning the gap. Germline V gene data show CDR1 as LNHDA and CDR2 as SQIVND (reference sequence). There are 14 residues in the CDR3.

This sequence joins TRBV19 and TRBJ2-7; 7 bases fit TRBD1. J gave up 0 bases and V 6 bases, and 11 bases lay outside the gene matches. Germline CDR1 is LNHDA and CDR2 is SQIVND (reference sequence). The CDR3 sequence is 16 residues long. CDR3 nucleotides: TGTGCCAGTAGCCGACCCGGGACAGTAAACTCCTACGAGCAGTACTTC. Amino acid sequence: CASSRPGTVNSYEQYF.

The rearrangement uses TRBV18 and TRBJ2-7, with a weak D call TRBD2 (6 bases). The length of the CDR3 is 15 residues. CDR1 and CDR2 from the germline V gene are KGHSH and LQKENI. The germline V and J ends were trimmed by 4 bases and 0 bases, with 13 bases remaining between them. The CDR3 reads CASSQTRDSSYEQYF. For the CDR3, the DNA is TGTGCCAGCTCACAAACCCGGGACTCCTCCTACGAGCAGTACTTC.

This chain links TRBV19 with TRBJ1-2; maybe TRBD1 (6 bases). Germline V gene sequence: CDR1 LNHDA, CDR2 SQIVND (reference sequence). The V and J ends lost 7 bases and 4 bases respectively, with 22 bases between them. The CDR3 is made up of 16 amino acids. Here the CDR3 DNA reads TGTGCCAGTACCACCGGGGGCAGCAAGTCGGGCTATGGCTACACCTTC. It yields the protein CASTTGGSKSGYGYTF. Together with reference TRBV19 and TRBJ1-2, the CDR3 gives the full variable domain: DGGITQSPKYLFRKEGQNVTLSCEQNLNHDAMYWYRQDPGQGLRLIYYSQIVNDFQKGDIAEGYSVSREKKESFPLTVTSAQKNPTAFYLCASTTGGSKSGYGYTFGSGTRLTVV.

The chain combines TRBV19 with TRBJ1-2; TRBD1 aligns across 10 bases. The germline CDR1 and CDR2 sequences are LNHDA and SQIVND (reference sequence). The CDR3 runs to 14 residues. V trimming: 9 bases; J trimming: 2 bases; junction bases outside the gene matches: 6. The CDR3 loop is CASWTGGKNYGYTF. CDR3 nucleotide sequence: TGTGCCAGCTGGACAGGGGGTAAAAACTATGGCTACACCTTC.

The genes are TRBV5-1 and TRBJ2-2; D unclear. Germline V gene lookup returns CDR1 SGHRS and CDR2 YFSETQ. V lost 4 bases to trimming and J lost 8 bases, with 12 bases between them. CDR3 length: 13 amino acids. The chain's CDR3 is CASSTPGKGELFF. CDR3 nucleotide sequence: TGCGCCAGCAGCACCCCCGGTAAAGGGGAGCTGTTTTTT.

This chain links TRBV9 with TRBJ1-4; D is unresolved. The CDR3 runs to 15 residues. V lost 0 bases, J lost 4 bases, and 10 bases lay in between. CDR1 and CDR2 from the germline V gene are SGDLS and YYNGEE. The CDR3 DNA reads TGTGCCAGCAGCGTAGAGGCAGAATATAATGAAAAACTGTTTTTT. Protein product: CASSVEAEYNEKLFF.

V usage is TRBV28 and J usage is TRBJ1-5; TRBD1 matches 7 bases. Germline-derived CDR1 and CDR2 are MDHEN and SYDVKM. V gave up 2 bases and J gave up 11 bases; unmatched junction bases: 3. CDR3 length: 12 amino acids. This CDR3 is CASSLVTGTQHF. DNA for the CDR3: TGTGCCAGCAGTTTAGTGACAGGGACCCAGCATTTT.

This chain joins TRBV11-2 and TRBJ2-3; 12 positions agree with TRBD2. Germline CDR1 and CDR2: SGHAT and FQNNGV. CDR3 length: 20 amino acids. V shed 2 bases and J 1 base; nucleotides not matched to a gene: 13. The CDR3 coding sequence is TGTGCCAGCAGCTTATTCTTTCGGCTAGCGGGAGGGCCCGGCACAGATACGCAGTATTTT. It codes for CASSLFFRLAGGPGTDTQYF.

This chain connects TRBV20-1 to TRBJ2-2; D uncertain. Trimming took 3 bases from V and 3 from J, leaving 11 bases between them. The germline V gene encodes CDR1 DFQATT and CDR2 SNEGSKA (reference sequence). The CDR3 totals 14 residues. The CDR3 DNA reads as TGCAGTGCTAGGACCCGGGCCCACACCGGGGAGCTGTTTTTT. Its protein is CSARTRAHTGELFF.

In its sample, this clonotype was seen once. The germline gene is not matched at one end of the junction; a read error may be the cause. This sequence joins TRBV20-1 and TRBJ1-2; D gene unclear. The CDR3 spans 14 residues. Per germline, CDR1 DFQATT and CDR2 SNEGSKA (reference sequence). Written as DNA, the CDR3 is TGCAGTGCCAGAGAGCAGGAGGGCCCTTATGGCTACACCTTC. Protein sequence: CSAREQEGPYGYTF.

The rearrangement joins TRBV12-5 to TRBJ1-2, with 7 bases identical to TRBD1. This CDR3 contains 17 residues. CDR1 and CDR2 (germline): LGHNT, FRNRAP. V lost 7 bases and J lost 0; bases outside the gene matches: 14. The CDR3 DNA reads TGTGCTAGTGCCGCGGGGCAGGGGGATTATTCTAACTATGGCTACACCTTC. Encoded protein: CASAAGQGDYSNYGYTF.

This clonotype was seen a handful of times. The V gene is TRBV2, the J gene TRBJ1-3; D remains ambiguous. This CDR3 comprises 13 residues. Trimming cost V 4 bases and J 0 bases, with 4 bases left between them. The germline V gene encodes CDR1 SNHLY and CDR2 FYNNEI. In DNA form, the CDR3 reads TGTGCCAGCAGTGGCTCCTCTGGAAACACCATATATTTT. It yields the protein CASSGSSGNTIYF. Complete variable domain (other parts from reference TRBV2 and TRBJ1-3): EPEVTQTPSHQVTQMGQEVILRCVPISNHLYFYWYRQILGQKVEFLVSFYNNEISEKSEIFDDQFSVERPDGSNFTLKIRSTKLEDSAMYFCASSGSSGNTIYFGEGSWLTVV.

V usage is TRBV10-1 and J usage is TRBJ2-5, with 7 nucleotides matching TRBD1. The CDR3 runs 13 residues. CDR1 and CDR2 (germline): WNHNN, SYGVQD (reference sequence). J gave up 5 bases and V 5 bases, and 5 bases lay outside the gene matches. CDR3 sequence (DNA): TGCGCCAGCAGTAGGGGACAGTTGGAGACCCAGTACTTC. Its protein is CASSRGQLETQYF.

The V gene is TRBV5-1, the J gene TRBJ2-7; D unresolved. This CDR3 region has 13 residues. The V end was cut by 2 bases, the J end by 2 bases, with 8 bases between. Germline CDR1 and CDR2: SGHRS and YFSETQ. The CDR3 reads CASSFQDAYEQYF. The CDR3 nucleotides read TGCGCCAGCAGCTTCCAGGACGCCTACGAGCAGTACTTC.

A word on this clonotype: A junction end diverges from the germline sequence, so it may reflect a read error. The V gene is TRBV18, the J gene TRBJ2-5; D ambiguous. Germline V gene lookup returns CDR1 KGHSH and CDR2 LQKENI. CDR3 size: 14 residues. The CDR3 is CASSPPESQETRYF. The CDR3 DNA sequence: TGTGCCAGCTCACCACCGGAATCGCAAGAGACCCGGTACTTC.

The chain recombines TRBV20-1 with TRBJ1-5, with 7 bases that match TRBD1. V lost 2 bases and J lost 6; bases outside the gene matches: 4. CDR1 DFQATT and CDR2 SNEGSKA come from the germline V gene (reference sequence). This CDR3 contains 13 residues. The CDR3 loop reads CSARRQGSQPQHF. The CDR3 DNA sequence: TGCAGTGCTAGACGACAGGGCTCTCAGCCCCAGCATTTT.

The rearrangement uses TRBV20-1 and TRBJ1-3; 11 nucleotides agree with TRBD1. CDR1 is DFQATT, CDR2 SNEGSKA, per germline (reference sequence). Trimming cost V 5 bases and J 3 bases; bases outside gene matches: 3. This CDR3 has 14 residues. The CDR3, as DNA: TGCAGTGCTTTGGACAGGGGGCTTGGAAACACCATATATTTT. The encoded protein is CSALDRGLGNTIYF.

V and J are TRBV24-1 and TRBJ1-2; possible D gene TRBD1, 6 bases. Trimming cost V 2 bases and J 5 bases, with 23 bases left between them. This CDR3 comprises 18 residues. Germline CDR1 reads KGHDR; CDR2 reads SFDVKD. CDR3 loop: CATSDYPPRGGGYYGYTF. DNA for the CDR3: TGTGCCACCAGTGATTACCCTCCTCGGGGAGGGGGGTATTATGGCTACACCTTC.

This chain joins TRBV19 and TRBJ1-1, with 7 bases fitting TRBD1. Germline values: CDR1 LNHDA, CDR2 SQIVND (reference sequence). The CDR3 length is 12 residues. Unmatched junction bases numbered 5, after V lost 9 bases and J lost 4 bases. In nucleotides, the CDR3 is TGTGCCAGCAGGGACAGCCCCACTGAAGCTTTCTTT. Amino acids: CASRDSPTEAFF.

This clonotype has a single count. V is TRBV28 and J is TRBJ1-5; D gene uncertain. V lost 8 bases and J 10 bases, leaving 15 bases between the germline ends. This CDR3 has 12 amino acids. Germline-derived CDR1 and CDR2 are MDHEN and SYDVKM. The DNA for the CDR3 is TGTGCCAGCTACAACAGAGACCCACCCCAGCATTTT. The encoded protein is CASYNRDPPQHF.

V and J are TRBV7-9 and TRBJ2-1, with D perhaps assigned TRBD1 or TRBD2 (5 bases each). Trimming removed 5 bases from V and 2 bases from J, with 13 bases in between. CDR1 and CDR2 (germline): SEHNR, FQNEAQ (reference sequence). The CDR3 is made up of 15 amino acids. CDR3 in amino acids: CASSQRGPPYNEQFF. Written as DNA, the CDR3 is TGTGCCAGCAGCCAAAGGGGACCACCCTACAATGAGCAGTTCTTC.

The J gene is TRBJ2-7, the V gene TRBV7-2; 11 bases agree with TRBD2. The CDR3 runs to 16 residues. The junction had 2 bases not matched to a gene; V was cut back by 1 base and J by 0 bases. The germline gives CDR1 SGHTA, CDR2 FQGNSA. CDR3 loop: CASSLETSGNSYEQYF. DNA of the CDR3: TGTGCCAGCAGCTTAGAGACTAGCGGGAACTCCTACGAGCAGTACTTC.

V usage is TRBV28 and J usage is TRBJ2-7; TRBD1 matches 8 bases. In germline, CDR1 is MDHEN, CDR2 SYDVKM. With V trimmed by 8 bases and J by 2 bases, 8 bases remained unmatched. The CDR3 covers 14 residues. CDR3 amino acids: CASEGQGRTYEQYF. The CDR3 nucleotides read TGTGCCAGCGAAGGACAGGGACGGACCTACGAGCAGTACTTC.

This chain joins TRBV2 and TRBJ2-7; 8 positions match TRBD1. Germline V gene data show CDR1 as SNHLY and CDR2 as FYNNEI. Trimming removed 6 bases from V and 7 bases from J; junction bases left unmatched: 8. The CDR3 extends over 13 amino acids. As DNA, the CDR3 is TGTGCCAGCAGGACCGGGACAGGAAGGGAGCAGTACTTC. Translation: CASRTGTGREQYF.

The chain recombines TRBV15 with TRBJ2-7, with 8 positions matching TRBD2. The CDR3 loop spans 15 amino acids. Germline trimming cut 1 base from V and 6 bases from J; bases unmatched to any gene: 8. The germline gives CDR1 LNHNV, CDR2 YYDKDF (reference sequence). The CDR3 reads CATSRGGGRRAEQYF. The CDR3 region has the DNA TGTGCCACCAGCAGAGGGGGCGGGAGGAGGGCCGAGCAGTACTTC.